This TCR beta chain was identified in a study of blood T cell repertoires in COVID-19. Study details: Sites in the United States, Italy and Spain provided acute and convalescent COVID-19 samples. From T cells, B-cell-depleted T cells, or PBMCs came the material, which was cDNA or gDNA.

Per the study methods: Nucleated cell number was recorded as an estimate derived from reference gene primer amplification. Assay used: immunoSEQ multiplex PCR; TCRdb lists only in-frame clones, some missing. Clonal size and the V and J genes are those of that table, whereas D and trimming came from the DNA. The sample records under 200,000 clones, 80% being singletons. Unmatched junction bases numbered 8, after V lost 5 bases and J lost 7 bases. Germline V gene lookup returns CDR1 MNHEY and CDR2 SVGAGI. The CDR3 loop spans 14 amino acids. This chain connects TRBV6-5 to TRBJ2-3; TRBD2 agrees at 8 bases. This TCR was recovered from a man between 65 and 80 years old with active or convalescent COVID-19. Specimen: peripheral blood. The CDR3 loop reads CASSPGGALNTQYF. Written as DNA, the CDR3 is TGTGCCAGCAGTCCCGGGGGGGCCTTAAATACGCAGTATTTT.